This T cell receptor beta chain came from a study of low-dose radiotherapy and immunotherapy resistance in tumors. Described time point: after trial treatment. The treatment: LDRT plus nivolumab, ipilimumab, low-dose cyclophosphamide and aspirin (RACIN trial). Germline trimming cut 1 base from V and 4 bases from J; bases unmatched to any gene: 5. The CDR3 covers 16 residues. The germline V gene has CDR1 DFQATT and CDR2 SNEGSKA (reference sequence). cDNA synthesis used a TRAV/TRBV-specific primer set for both chains. A roughly 22-cycle PCR with a constant-region primer and V-primer adapter amplified TCRs. MiXCR, run by TCRdb on the reads, gives a single entry per CDR3 protein. The repertoire holds some 40,000 distinct CDR3 sequences, around 20% seen once, with 8% to 10% in the top ten.

The clonotype originates from a female donor with ovarian cancer. The sample consisted of PBMCs, taken after low-dose radiotherapy plus immunotherapy. The J gene is TRBJ2-1, the V gene TRBV20-1; 12 bases match TRBD2. CDR3 coding DNA: TGCAGTGCTAGAGGGACCGGGACTAGCGGGTACAATGAGCAGTTCTTC. As protein: CSARGTGTSGYNEQFF.